This T cell receptor (beta chain) was captured in a study of T cell responses to AZD1222 COVID-19 vaccine. For this clone: Its matching antigen is unknown.

Germline V lookup: CDR1 SGHRS, CDR2 YFSETQ. Trimming left V 4 bases short and J 0 bases short, with 10 bases between. This CDR3 region has 15 residues. Regarding the study as a whole: Spike-specific TCR breadth and depth both grew after two AZD1222 doses. Dominant CD4 TCR responses targeted spike regions 160-218 and 743-854. Reports say nearly half of spike-specific TCRs go after unmutated variant regions. It should be noted that donors were predominantly white British and more often female, and clonal diversity was possibly underestimated.

The assay was immunoSEQ multiplex PCR, and TCRdb's table has in-frame clones only and misses some. The sample includes 65,000 to 90,000 clones, 75% to 90% of them seen just once. The TCR was taken from an adult who received the AZD1222 COVID-19 vaccine. The chain is built from TRBV5-1 and TRBJ1-4, with D possibly TRBD1 on 6 matching bases. The source was peripheral blood, collected 28 days after the second AZD1222 dose. The CDR3 reads CASSRDRSTNEKLFF. The DNA for the CDR3 is TGCGCCAGCAGCAGAGACAGGTCAACTAATGAAAAACTGTTTTTT.